This TCR beta chain was identified in a study of beta chain features in type 1 diabetes. Overall study context: The study found patients and healthy donors alike in age, gender and cell yields.

Comment on this clone: Its target is not known.

Sorting with CD45RO/CCR7/CD25/CD127/CD95/CD27 yielded naive, central memory, regulatory and stem-like memory CD4+ cells. Isolated RNA was reverse transcribed in full, so expressed TCRB transcripts were sequenced. Method: immunoSEQ multiplex PCR; TCRdb's copy keeps in-frame clones and lacks some. The sample holds under 450,000 clones, approximately 13% seen once. Germline-derived CDR1 and CDR2 are SGDLS and YYNGEE. V gave up 4 bases and J gave up 6 bases; unmatched junction bases: 6. The length of the CDR3 is 15 residues. Study-level results: A cDNA-based sequencing approach could over-represent cells with high TCR expression.

This clonotype was obtained from a man aged 25-40 years in good health. The gene calls are TRBV9 and TRBJ2-2; 10 bases are a match to TRBD1. The sequencing input was naive CD4+ T cells from blood. In DNA form, the CDR3 reads TGTGCCAGCAGCCCGGGACAGGGGAGCGCCGGGGAGCTGTTTTTT. Its protein product is CASSPGQGSAGELFF.